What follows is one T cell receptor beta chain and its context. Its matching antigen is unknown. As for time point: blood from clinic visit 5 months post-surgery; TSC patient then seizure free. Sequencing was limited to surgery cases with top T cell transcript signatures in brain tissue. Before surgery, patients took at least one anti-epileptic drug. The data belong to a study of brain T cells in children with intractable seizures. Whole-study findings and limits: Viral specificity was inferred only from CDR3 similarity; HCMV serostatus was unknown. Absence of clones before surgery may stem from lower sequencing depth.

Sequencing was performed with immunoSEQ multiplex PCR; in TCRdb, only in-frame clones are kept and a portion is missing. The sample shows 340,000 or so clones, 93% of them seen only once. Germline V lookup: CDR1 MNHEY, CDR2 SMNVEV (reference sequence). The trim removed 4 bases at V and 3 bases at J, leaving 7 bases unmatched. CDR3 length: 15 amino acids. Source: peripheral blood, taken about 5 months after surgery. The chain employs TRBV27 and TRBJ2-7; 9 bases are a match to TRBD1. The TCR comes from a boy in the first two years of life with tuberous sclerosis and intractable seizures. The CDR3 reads CASSSPGQGYYEQYF. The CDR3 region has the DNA TGTGCCAGCAGTTCGCCGGGACAGGGATACTACGAGCAGTACTTC.